Listed below are T cell receptor beta chains from one sample, sequenced in a study of cytomegalovirus exposure and HLA in healthy donors. The data were produced by immunoSEQ multiplex PCR, yet TCRdb's version contains in-frame clones alone and is incomplete. Counted here are 110,000 or so clones, roughly 80% occurring once; the ten biggest clones make up 4.5% to 5%. The sequenced sample was PBMCs. Receptors were obtained from a man aged 50 to 60 in good health and CMV-seropositive. Each CDR3 is given with its conserved first and last residue. A D gene is named only where the DNA matches it firmly. Not all rows give a size; the values are once, few, many and, for expanded clones, a class.

>NA|NA|TRBJ1-2|TRBV29-1
TGCAGCGCCCTAACAGGACCCAAAGGGGGCTACACCTTC
CSALTGPKGGYTF
>NA|NA|TRBJ1-1|TRBV2
TGTGCCAGCACAGAGGGTATAAGGGGGACTGAAGCTTTCTTT
CASTEGIRGTEAFF
>TRBD2|NA|TRBJ2-4|TRBV7-9
TGTGCCAGCAGCCCCGGGGGGGACTACAAAAACATTCAGTACTTC
CASSPGGDYKNIQYF
>NA|once|TRBJ1-3|TRBV5-6
TGTGCCAGCAGCTTGCTACAGTACTCTGGAAACACCATATATTTT
CASSLLQYSGNTIYF
>TRBD2|NA|TRBJ2-3|TRBV30
TGTGCCTGGGGGATTAGCGGGGGGTTCACAGATACGCAGTATTTT
CAWGISGGFTDTQYF
>TRBD1|NA|TRBJ2-7|TRBV28
TGTGCCAGCAGAGGAGGGGACAGGGCTGCGGTCTCCTACGAGCAGTACTTC
CASRGGDRAAVSYEQYF
>NA|few|TRBJ1-2|TRBV30
TGTGCCTGGAGTCCGGGGGGCCGAGGCTACACCTTC
CAWSPGGRGYTF
>NA|NA|TRBJ2-6|TRBV28
TGTGCCAGCAGTCCCCGGCAGGGGCGGCCCGGGGCCAACGTCCTGACTTTC
CASSPRQGRPGANVLTF
>TRBD1|few|TRBJ1-2|TRBV6-5
TGTGCCAGCAGTCCGCGGACAGGGGACTATGGCTACACCTTC
CASSPRTGDYGYTF
>NA|once|TRBJ2-5|TRBV19
TGTGCCAGTAGTGACAGAACTGAGTGGGAGACCCAGTACTTC
CASSDRTEWETQYF
>TRBD1|NA|TRBJ2-5|TRBV4-1
TGCGCCAGCAGCCAATCAGGACAGGGGGGTTATGAGACCCAGTACTTC
CASSQSGQGGYETQYF
>TRBD1|few|TRBJ2-7|TRBV15
TGTGCCACCAGCAGAGGGACAGGGGGCTACGAGCAGTACTTC
CATSRGTGGYEQYF
>TRBD2|NA|TRBJ2-1|TRBV19
TGTGCCAGTAGCCAACGACTAGCGGGGGTTTCCTACAATGAGCAGTTCTTC
CASSQRLAGVSYNEQFF
>NA|NA|TRBJ1-3|TRBV5-6
TGTGCCAGCAGCTTGGACAAAGGAAACACCATATATTTT
CASSLDKGNTIYF
>TRBD1|NA|TRBJ1-2|TRBV6-5
TGTGCCAGCAGCCCCGCAGGGGGTCAGGGGTATGGCTACACCTTC
CASSPAGGQGYGYTF
>NA|NA|TRBJ1-1|TRBV30
TGTGCCTGGAGTAAAGCGGAGAACACTGAAGCTTTCTTT
CAWSKAENTEAFF
>NA|once|TRBJ1-3|TRBV5-1
TGCGCCAGCAGCGCTCAGGGAAACTCTGGAAACACCATATATTTT
CASSAQGNSGNTIYF
>NA|once|TRBJ2-2|TRBV15
TGTGCCACCAGCCCCCGCGGAATGCCGAACACCGGGGAGCTGTTTTTT
CATSPRGMPNTGELFF
>TRBD1|once|TRBJ1-6|TRBV19
TGTGCCAGTACCACAGGGGAGAGCTCCTATAATTCACCCCTCCACTTT
CASTTGESSYNSPLHF
>TRBD2|NA|TRBJ2-5|TRBV5-6
TGTGCCAGCAGCTTACGATCACGGACTAGCGGGAGAGGAGAGACCCAGTACTTC
CASSLRSRTSGRGETQYF
>TRBD1|NA|TRBJ2-7|TRBV7-9
TGTGCCAGCACCCAGGGGGCGGGGTCGGGTGAGCAGTACTTC
CASTQGAGSGEQYF
>NA|NA|TRBJ2-2|TRBV5-4
TGTGCCAGCAGCTTGGTTGGGGGGAGCACCGGGGAGCTGTTTTTT
CASSLVGGSTGELFF
>NA|NA|TRBJ2-1|TRBV5-1
TGCGCCAGCAGCTTGGGGACAGCCACCTCCTACAATGAGCAGTTCTTC
CASSLGTATSYNEQFF
>TRBD1|NA|TRBJ1-2|TRBV28
TGTGCCAGCAGTTTAGGGTCGGCAGGGGGGATCTATGGCTACACCTTC
CASSLGSAGGIYGYTF
>TRBD1|NA|TRBJ1-1|TRBV28
TGTGCCAGCAGTCCACCGGGACAGGGGGGCACTGAAGCTTTCTTT
CASSPPGQGGTEAFF
>NA|NA|TRBJ1-4|TRBV7-8
TGTGCCAGCAGCTTAGCGGCAGGGTCGAGAGAAAAACTGTTTTTT
CASSLAAGSREKLFF
>NA|NA|TRBJ1-3|TRBV6-1
TGTGCCAGCAACTACGGCAGCTCTGGAAACACCATATATTTT
CASNYGSSGNTIYF
>NA|NA|TRBJ1-3|TRBV21-1
TGTGCCAGCAGCTTACGTCGGGACAGTTACACGAGCTCTGGAAACACCATATATTTT
CASSLRRDSYTSSGNTIYF
>NA|NA|TRBJ1-4|TRBV14
TGTGCCAGCAGCCACCAGGGTACTAATGAAAAACTGTTTTTT
CASSHQGTNEKLFF
>TRBD2|NA|TRBJ2-7|TRBV5-6
TGTGCCAGCAGCTTTCGGGGGGGGAGCTCCTACGAGCAGTACTTC
CASSFRGGSSYEQYF
>TRBD1|NA|TRBJ1-6|TRBV7-8
TGTGCCAGCAGTCACGGACAGGGCGAGAATTCACCCCTCCACTTT
CASSHGQGENSPLHF
>NA|NA|TRBJ2-7|TRBV28
TGTGCCAGCAGTTTCTCGGGAGATACTTACGAGCAGTACTTC
CASSFSGDTYEQYF
>NA|NA|TRBJ2-1|TRBV27
TGTGCCAGCAGTTCCCATCTAGGGGGGGGGATACTCTACAATGAGCAGTTCTTC
CASSSHLGGGILYNEQFF
>NA|NA|TRBJ1-2|TRBV6-5
TGTGCCAGCAGTTACTCTTCCGGGCGGGCTGAAAACACCTTC
CASSYSSGRAENTF
>TRBD2|NA|TRBJ2-5|TRBV5-1
TGCGCCAGCAGCTCAGGGACTAGCGGGAGAGAGGAGACCCAGTACTTC
CASSSGTSGREETQYF
>NA|NA|TRBJ2-1|TRBV10-3
TGTGCCATCAGTGAGTCGAGATTTCGGCAGTTCTTC
CAISESRFRQFF
>TRBD1|NA|TRBJ1-5|TRBV30
TGTGCCTGGAGTTTGGGACAGGGGGCGCGCCAGCCCCAGCATTTT
CAWSLGQGARQPQHF
>NA|NA|TRBJ2-3|TRBV7-2
TGTGCCAGCAGCTCCCACATGACAATGGATACGCAGTATTTT
CASSSHMTMDTQYF
>NA|NA|TRBJ1-2|TRBV30
TGTGCCTGGAGTGTACGGGAGGGACGTGGCGGCTACACCTTC
CAWSVREGRGGYTF
>NA|NA|TRBJ2-5|TRBV2
TGTGCCAGCAGTGAAGCCCCACAGGGTCTCAAGACCCAGTACTTC
CASSEAPQGLKTQYF
>TRBD1|NA|TRBJ1-2|TRBV28
TGTGCCAGCAGTTCAAGGGACAGCCTTTTTTCTAAAGGCTACACCTTC
CASSSRDSLFSKGYTF
>TRBD1|NA|TRBJ1-2|TRBV30
TGTGCCTGGAGCGACAGGGGTGGCTACACCTTC
CAWSDRGGYTF
>TRBD1|NA|TRBJ1-5|TRBV19
TGTGCCAGTAGTCAGACAGGGGGCGTTAATCAGCCCCAGCATTTT
CASSQTGGVNQPQHF
>TRBD1|NA|TRBJ1-1|TRBV18
TGTGCCAGCTCGACCCGACAGGGTGAAGCTTTCTTT
CASSTRQGEAFF
>TRBD2|once|TRBJ2-3|TRBV2
TGTGCCAGCACCGCGAGGCGGGGGGACCTCACAGATACGCAGTATTTT
CASTARRGDLTDTQYF